Sequencing of this TCR beta chain was carried out in a study of CD8 T cells in Susac syndrome. RNA was extracted with the RNeasy kit, and a quantity of roughly 0.5 to 1 ug was reverse transcribed using random hexamers. Amplification of TCR beta CDR3 by immunoSEQ multiplex PCR spanned 54 Vbeta and 13 Jbeta. TCRdb redid the calling of the immunoSEQ multiplex PCR reads with MiXCR, one entry per CDR3 protein. The repertoire holds 150,000 or so distinct CDR3 sequences, roughly 95% seen once, with 0.095% to 0.15% in the top ten. CDR1 is SQVTM and CDR2 is ANQGSEA in the germline V gene. J gave up 6 bases and V 7 bases, and 11 bases lay outside the gene matches. The CDR3 is 14 residues long.

This TCR came from a human donor with Susac syndrome. V is TRBV29-1 and J is TRBJ2-1, with 8 bases aligning to TRBD1. Sequencing was done on a sample of CD4+ T cells from PBMCs. The CDR3 coding sequence is TGCAGCGCCCGGGGACAGGTTGGGGGCAATGAGCAGTTCTTC. This gives the protein CSARGQVGGNEQFF.